This T cell receptor beta chain came from a study of cytomegalovirus exposure and HLA in healthy donors. The CDR3 has 12 residues. Germline values: CDR1 MDHEN, CDR2 SYDVKM. Unmatched junction bases numbered 6, after V lost 10 bases and J lost 4 bases. The PCR used 60 Vbeta and 13 Jbeta primers. Profiled with immunoSEQ multiplex PCR; TCRdb holds only in-frame clones, not every one. This table holds over 110,000 clones, around 79% found once. The chain employs TRBV28 and TRBJ1-2; the match to TRBD1 covers 7 bases. The sequenced sample consisted of PBMCs. The sequence was collected from a young man in good health and CMV-seronegative. The CDR3 bases are TGTGCCACTGGGACAGAATCCTATGGCTACACCTTC. Encoded protein: CATGTESYGYTF.